Listed here are 20 T cell receptor beta chains from one sample, sequenced in a study of blood T cell repertoires in COVID-19 (dated by TCRdb to 2018 to 2021). The library was obtained by the immunoSEQ multiplex PCR assay. This is the immuneACCESS table as TCRdb keeps it, with only in-frame sequences that have V and J called. A part of the clones is gone; compared with another copy, unresolved V genes explain less than half, and the rest is unexplained. Here the sample has approximately 180,000 clones; around 82% occur a single time. The biggest ten clones account for more than 4.5% of the sample. The sample taken for sequencing was PBMCs or T cells enriched from blood (not recorded which). These receptors came from an older woman with acute COVID-19.

This rearrangement joins TRBV29-1 to TRBJ2-7, with D perhaps TRBD1 (6 bases). V lost 4 bases to trimming and J lost 8 bases, with 12 bases between them. The CDR3 is made up of 11 amino acids. Per germline, CDR1 SQVTM and CDR2 ANQGSEA. The CDR3 spells CSVASGAKQYF. CDR3 in DNA: TGCAGCGTTGCGTCAGGGGCCAAGCAGTACTTC.

V usage is TRBV14 and J usage is TRBJ2-3; D perhaps matches TRBD1 (7 bases). The germline gives CDR1 SGHDN, CDR2 FVKESK. The CDR3 covers 18 residues. Between the trimmed V and J ends, which lost 5 bases and 1 base, there was a span of 22 bases. The CDR3 DNA reads TGTGCCAGCAGCGACAGGGACGCCGGACTACATGGCACAGATACGCAGTATTTT. This encodes CASSDRDAGLHGTDTQYF.

V and J are TRBV27 and TRBJ2-5, with TRBD2 matching 10 bases. The CDR3 is made up of 15 amino acids. Germline CDR1 reads MNHEY; CDR2 reads SMNVEV (reference sequence). After removal of 7 bases from V and 5 bases from J, the junction contained 10 bases not matched to a gene. The CDR3 spells CASTQSRGLAETQYF. The CDR3 DNA reads as TGTGCCAGCACTCAAAGCCGGGGACTAGCGGAGACCCAGTACTTC.

The gene calls are TRBV6-2 or TRBV6-3 and TRBJ1-2; D not resolved. Germline CDR1 reads MNHEY; CDR2 reads SVGEGT. This CDR3 is built from 16 residues. The V gene lost 4 bases and the J gene lost 5 bases, with 20 bases spanning the gap. The CDR3 sequence: CASSLTRRTSPYGYTF. The CDR3 DNA sequence: TGTGCCAGCAGTTTGACTAGACGGACCTCCCCGTATGGCTACACCTTC.

This CDR3 is CASSLGLAQQFF. The CDR3 nucleotides are TGTGCCAGCAGCTTAGGACTAGCCCAGCAGTTCTTC. The chain uses TRBV7-2 and TRBJ2-1, with 7 bases that match TRBD2. This CDR3 has 12 amino acids. The trim removed 1 base at V and 11 bases at J, leaving 2 bases unmatched. In germline, CDR1 is SGHTA, CDR2 FQGNSA.

This clone has only one observation. J is TRBJ1-1 and V is TRBV19; no clear D gene. Looked up from germline, CDR1 is LNHDA and CDR2 is SQIVND (reference sequence). Between the trimmed V and J ends, which lost 6 bases and 4 bases, there was a span of 18 bases. CDR3 length: 15 amino acids. DNA of the CDR3: TGTGCCAGTAGCCGGGGAGGAGTCCGGTCCACTGAAGCTTTCTTT. This sequence encodes CASSRGGVRSTEAFF.

This chain links TRBV4-1 with TRBJ1-4; D may be TRBD1 (5 bases). The germline V and J ends were trimmed by 4 bases and 8 bases, with 14 bases remaining between them. This CDR3 has 14 residues. Germline values: CDR1 MGHRA, CDR2 YSYEKL. The CDR3 DNA reads TGCGCCAGCAGCCGGGGAGGGGCGGGGGAAAAACTGTTTTTT. Its protein is CASSRGGAGEKLFF.

V and J are TRBV18 and TRBJ2-7; perhaps TRBD1 as D (5 bases). V was pared by 2 bases and J by 0 bases, with 8 bases between. The CDR3 is made up of 14 amino acids. CDR1 and CDR2 from the germline V gene are KGHSH and LQKENI. In DNA, the CDR3 is TGTGCCAGCTCACCAGACAGAAGCTCCTACGAGCAGTACGTC. Translated, it gives CASSPDRSSYEQYV.

The chain employs TRBV7-9 and TRBJ2-7; 9 nucleotides match TRBD2. Trimming cost V 5 bases and J 1 base; bases outside gene matches: 18. Germline V CDR1 and CDR2: SEHNR, FQNEAQ (reference sequence). The length of the CDR3 is 19 residues. The CDR3 nucleotides are TGTGCCAGCAGCCCCCTCGGGGGCGCGGGAGGGGTCTTTTCCTACGAGCAGTACTTC. It encodes CASSPLGGAGGVFSYEQYF.

The chain links TRBV6-1 to TRBJ2-7; perhaps TRBD1 as D (6 bases). V was trimmed by 3 bases and J by 12 bases, leaving 12 bases between them. Germline V gives CDR1 MNHNS, CDR2 SASEGT. This CDR3 spans 11 amino acids. Here the CDR3 reads CASSDRDTSYV. The DNA for the CDR3 is TGTGCCAGCAGTGACCGGGACACCTCGTACGTC.

Written as DNA, the CDR3 is TGTGCCAGCAGCGTAGGAGGTCAGGGGGATGAAAAACTGTTTTTT. Translating it yields CASSVGGQGDEKLFF. This chain uses TRBV9 with TRBJ1-4; 7 bases agree with TRBD1. The junction had 5 bases not matched to a gene; V was cut back by 0 bases and J by 6 bases. There are 15 residues in the CDR3. From germline, CDR1 is SGDLS and CDR2 YYNGEE.

In this sample, this clone turned up once. This chain links TRBV3-1 (or the pseudogene TRBV3-2) with TRBJ2-1, with D maybe TRBD1 (5 bases). Trimming stripped 0 bases from V and 4 bases from J, with 19 bases between. The CDR3 consists of 18 residues. Germline V gene sequence: CDR1 LGHDT, CDR2 YNNKEL (reference sequence). CDR3 sequence (DNA): TGTGCCAGCAGCCAAGACCCAAACAGGAAGGGTAAGTACAATGAGCAGTTCTTC. This sequence encodes CASSQDPNRKGKYNEQFF.

This chain joins TRBV29-1 and TRBJ2-1, with 8 bases aligning to TRBD2. V shed 6 bases and J 5 bases; nucleotides not matched to a gene: 12. Germline V gene data show CDR1 as SQVTM and CDR2 as ANQGSEA. The CDR3 has 15 residues. The CDR3 reads CSVAGEREFDNEQFF. CDR3 sequence (DNA): TGCAGCGTGGCCGGGGAGCGGGAGTTCGACAATGAGCAGTTCTTC.

This clone was seen only a few times. This chain uses TRBV7-9 with TRBJ2-7; the D is unclear. The V end lost 4 bases, the J end lost 0 bases, and 13 bases lay between the germline ends. Germline V gene data show CDR1 as SEHNR and CDR2 as FQNEAQ (reference sequence). This CDR3 has 15 amino acids. CDR3 coding DNA: TGTGCCAGCAGCTCAACAGATCTAAGCTCCTACGAGCAGTACGTC. Amino acid sequence: CASSSTDLSSYEQYV.

This clone was found a few times. The chain is built from TRBV3-1 (or the pseudogene TRBV3-2) and TRBJ2-7; 7 nucleotides agree with TRBD2. The length of the CDR3 is 17 residues. Germline V lookup: CDR1 LGHDT, CDR2 YNNKEL (reference sequence). The J segment lost 2 bases and the V segment lost 0 bases, leaving 10 bases of the junction unmatched. The CDR3 reads CASSQDWAGDPAYEQYV. The CDR3 DNA reads as TGTGCCAGCAGCCAAGATTGGGCGGGGGACCCCGCCTACGAGCAGTACGTC.

The chain combines TRBV4-1 with TRBJ1-2; D uncertain. This CDR3 is 12 amino acids long. V was cut by 2 bases and J by 8 bases, with 9 bases left in between. Germline-derived CDR1 and CDR2 are MGHRA and YSYEKL. The CDR3 region has the DNA TGCGCCAGCAGCCAAATGCGAGGGGGCTACACCTTC. Translation: CASSQMRGGYTF.

This clone was recorded a few times. The identical CDR3 is also encoded by other nucleotide sequences in the sample. The gene calls are TRBV19 and TRBJ2-3, with D unclear. CDR3 size: 12 residues. Between the trimmed V and J ends, which lost 5 bases and 3 bases, there was a span of 6 bases. Germline V gene data show CDR1 as LNHDA and CDR2 as SQIVND (reference sequence). The CDR3 region is CASSSTTDTQYF. In DNA, the CDR3 is TGTGCCAGTAGTTCAACTACAGATACGCAGTATTTT.

The chain joins TRBV7-2 to TRBJ1-3; 7 bases fit TRBD1. CDR1 and CDR2 (germline): SGHTA, FQGNSA. The J segment lost 0 bases and the V segment lost 5 bases, leaving 7 bases of the junction unmatched. The CDR3 consists of 16 residues. The CDR3 sequence: CASSRGDSFSGNTIYF. The CDR3 bases are TGTGCCAGCAGCCGTGGGGACAGTTTCTCTGGAAACACCATATATTTT.

The chain recombines TRBV29-1 with TRBJ1-1, with a possible D match to TRBD1 (5 bases). The V end lost 8 bases, the J end lost 10 bases, and 26 bases lay between the germline ends. CDR1 and CDR2 (germline): SQVTM, ANQGSEA. The CDR3 is made up of 14 amino acids. The CDR3 nucleotides read TGCAGCCAAATTACGGGACTCCTAGCTTTTGGAGCTTTCTTT. This sequence encodes CSQITGLLAFGAFF. Supplemented by reference TRBV29-1 and TRBJ1-1, the full variable domain reads SAVISQKPSRDICQRGTSLTIQCQVDSQVTMMFWYRQQPGQSLTLIATANQGSEATYESGFVIDKFPISRPNLTFSTLTVSNMSPEDSSIYLCSQITGLLAFGAFFGQGTRLTVV.

This chain joins TRBV19 and TRBJ2-7; D may be TRBD1 (7 bases). Trimming stripped 10 bases from V and 3 bases from J, with 16 bases between. Looked up from germline, CDR1 is LNHDA and CDR2 is SQIVND (reference sequence). This CDR3 contains 13 residues. The CDR3 region has the DNA TGTGCCACAGTAGGGGGGACAGTCTACGAGCAGTACGTC. Protein sequence: CATVGGTVYEQYV.